The rows below give T cell receptor beta chains drawn from one sample of a study of Graves' ophthalmopathy and Graves' hyperthyroidism. TCRdb recomputed calls from the multiplex PCR reads with MiXCR, one row per CDR3 protein. This repertoire shows hundreds of thousands of distinct CDR3 sequences, over 20% found once; its top ten account for roughly 6.9%. The specimen was peripheral blood. The source is a woman aged 18-29 years with stable Graves' hyperthyroidism. Some clones in this sample may be carry-over from other donors' samples. The conserved cysteine and the conserved F or W are not part of the CDR3 here. Size is stated for part of the rows, as once, few or many counts, or as a class when the clone is expanded.

>TRBV7-8|13|TRBJ2-5|-
ASSLAAGFQETQY
>TRBV6-1|12|TRBJ2-7|many
ATSQVKFSYEQY
>TRBV6-1|12|TRBJ2-5|many
ASSRGAVRETQY
>TRBV12-3/TRBV12-4|10|TRBJ1-1|many
ASSGVSTEAF
>TRBV12-3/TRBV12-4|12|TRBJ2-3|many
ASSLATGSDTQY
>TRBV12-3/TRBV12-4|12|TRBJ1-6|few
ASSLTGERTPLH
>TRBV6-5|13|TRBJ1-6|many
ASSSRGSYNSPLH
>TRBV27|12|TRBJ1-2|few
ASSLSMGSYGYT
>TRBV12-3/TRBV12-4|10|TRBJ1-1|-
ASSFIAGGAF
>TRBV19|12|TRBJ2-2|many
ASSMTGSTGELF
>TRBV2|12|TRBJ1-1|-
ASSEEGDPPRAF
>TRBV6-5|14|TRBJ1-1|many
ASSYSTPRVNTEAF
>TRBV19|12|TRBJ1-2|many
ASSMDRVNYGYT
>TRBV27|11|TRBJ1-1|many
ASLDRLHTEAF
>TRBV10-3|16|TRBJ2-7|-
AISELGGFQAGDYEQY
>TRBV15|13|TRBJ1-5|many
ATSRDRAGNQPQH
>TRBV4-1|12|TRBJ2-5|many
ASSRGQGGETQY
>TRBV12-3/TRBV12-4|13|TRBJ1-1|many
ASSLGGFMNTEAF
>TRBV27|12|TRBJ2-5|many
ASRVEGAQETQY
>TRBV6-5|13|TRBJ2-5|many
ASSYSKGVQETQY
>TRBV7-3|11|TRBJ1-5|many
ASSAGVGQPQH
>TRBV2|16|TRBJ2-5|many
ASSEGRTSGGRQETQY
>TRBV6-1|12|TRBJ1-1|-
ASYEGAVRTEAF
>TRBV29-1|10|TRBJ2-5|few
SVRALGETQY
>TRBV7-2|12|TRBJ1-5|many
ASSLTGGHQPQH